This T cell receptor (beta chain) comes out of a study of control samples from healthy donors and cancer patients. V gave up 5 bases and J gave up 2 bases; unmatched junction bases: 9. The CDR3 covers 15 residues. Germline values: CDR1 LNHDA, CDR2 SQIVND (reference sequence). This clone was recorded only once. Here immunoSEQ multiplex PCR was the method, and the copy in TCRdb shows in-frame clones only, minus some. Of some 70,000 clones in the sample, nearly 85% were seen once. The sequence was collected from a man between 60 and 70 years old in good health. V is TRBV19 and J is TRBJ2-7; 7 nucleotides agree with TRBD1. The specimen sequenced was blood. Here the CDR3 DNA reads TGTGCCAGTAGTTCCGCCCGGACAGGTCCCTACGAGCAGTACTTC. Its translation is CASSSARTGPYEQYF.